This is a list of T cell receptor beta chains from one sample in a study of blood T cell repertoires in COVID-19. Assay: immunoSEQ multiplex PCR; the TCRdb copy retains only in-frame clones and omits some. This table holds fewer than 40,000 clones, more than 80% found once. The sample consisted of peripheral blood. The receptors shown here come from a woman aged 40 to 55 with active or convalescent COVID-19. Each CDR3 is given with its conserved first and last residue. D genes are given only for firm matches. The size field is filled for only some rows; it gives once, few, many or a size class.

>TRBV7-8|.|.|TRBJ2-1
TGTGCCAGCAGCTTAAGACAGGATAGCTTCAGCTCCTACAATGAGCAGTTCTTC
CASSLRQDSFSSYNEQFF
>TRBV18|.|.|TRBJ1-3
TGTGCCAGCTCACCACTCGGGGCAGGGGTTGGAAACACCATATATTTT
CASSPLGAGVGNTIYF
>TRBV18|.|.|TRBJ2-1
TGTGCCAGCTCACCACTAGCGGACCCGTACAATGAGCAGTTCTTC
CASSPLADPYNEQFF
>TRBV7-6|.|.|TRBJ1-5
TGTGCCAGCAGCTTAGCGCTGGGAGGCAATCAGCCCCAGCATTTT
CASSLALGGNQPQHF
>TRBV19|.|TRBD1|TRBJ1-4
TGTGCCACTTCCAGGGGGGAACTCGGCCCAACTAATGAAAAACTGTTTTTT
CATSRGELGPTNEKLFF
>TRBV6-5|.|.|TRBJ1-1
TGTGCCAGCAGCCCGCAGGGCGCAGGACACACTGAAGCTTTCTTT
CASSPQGAGHTEAFF
>TRBV29-1|.|TRBD1|TRBJ1-5
TGCAGCGCAACACAGGGGAGGAATCAGCCCCAGCATTTT
CSATQGRNQPQHF
>TRBV9|.|.|TRBJ2-3
TGTGCCAGCAGCGTCCGCGGAGGGGGCACAGATACGCAGTATTTT
CASSVRGGGTDTQYF
>TRBV15|.|.|TRBJ2-3
TGTGCCACCAGCAGAGATCGCGGCCTCACAGATACGCAGTATTTT
CATSRDRGLTDTQYF
>TRBV19|.|TRBD1|TRBJ1-2
TGTGCCAGTAGTGCACAGGGGTTTGACTATGGCTACACCTTC
CASSAQGFDYGYTF
>TRBV10-3|.|.|TRBJ2-5
TGTGCCATCAGTGATCCCCACAGGGAAGAGACCCAGTACTTC
CAISDPHREETQYF
>TRBV5-6|.|.|TRBJ1-2
TGTGCCAGCAGCTTCAACAGGGCCCTAAGGGGTTTCTATGGCTACACCTTC
CASSFNRALRGFYGYTF
>TRBV5-1|.|TRBD1|TRBJ2-7
TGCGCCAGCAGCTGGAGGGGACAGGGGGCGTACGAGCAGTACTTC
CASSWRGQGAYEQYF
>TRBV9|.|.|TRBJ2-2
TGTGCCAGCAGCGTAGGGCTAGGACAACAGGGCACCGGGGAGCTGTTTTTT
CASSVGLGQQGTGELFF
>TRBV19|.|.|TRBJ1-1
TGTGCCAGTAGTAACACAGGGAGCCCGGACACTGAAGCTTTCTTT
CASSNTGSPDTEAFF
>TRBV25-1|few|.|TRBJ1-5
TGTGCCAGCAGTTTTCGGGAAAGGGAACAGCCCCAGCATTTT
CASSFREREQPQHF
>TRBV6-2/TRBV6-3|.|.|TRBJ1-2
TGTGCCAGCAGCCGGGGACTTTCGGTGGGTAACTATGGCTACACCTTC
CASSRGLSVGNYGYTF
>TRBV6-5|.|.|TRBJ1-2
TGTGCCAGCCGATTCATCCAGGGTTGGGGCTACACCTTC
CASRFIQGWGYTF
>TRBV9|once|.|TRBJ2-1
TGTGCCAGCAGCTGGACGGGGGTTGGCGAGCAGTTCTTC
CASSWTGVGEQFF
>TRBV6-5|.|.|TRBJ2-3
TGTGCCAGCAGTTACGGGGCAGATCGCGGTACGCAGTATTTT
CASSYGADRGTQYF
>TRBV19|.|TRBD2|TRBJ2-7
TGTGCCAGTAGTAACCCCGGGAGGTCCTACGAGCAGTACTTC
CASSNPGRSYEQYF
>TRBV4-3|.|.|TRBJ2-7
TGCGCCAGCAGCCGCGTCCTGGACAGTGGGATTTTTTTGCAGTACTTC
CASSRVLDSGIFLQYF
>TRBV7-4|.|.|TRBJ2-7
TGTGCCAGCAGCCCCTCAGGTCGCCTCCACGAGCAGTACTTC
CASSPSGRLHEQYF
>TRBV5-6|few|TRBD1|TRBJ2-7
TGTGCCAGCAGCCTCGGGACAGGGATGGGCGACGAGCAGTACTTC
CASSLGTGMGDEQYF
>TRBV10-2|.|.|TRBJ2-7
TGCGCCAGCAGTGCCGGGGGTCCCTACGAGCAGTACTTC
CASSAGGPYEQYF
>TRBV28|.|.|TRBJ2-6
TGTGCCAGCGGGTGGCCAGGGTCCCAGGGGGGGGCCAACGTCCTGACTTTC
CASGWPGSQGGANVLTF
>TRBV5-1|.|.|TRBJ1-1
TGCGCCAGCAGCTTGGTGGGGAGCCAGAACACTGAAGCTTTCTTT
CASSLVGSQNTEAFF
>TRBV5-6|.|.|TRBJ1-1
TGTGCCAGCAGCTTCTCGGAGACCACTGAAGCTTTCTTT
CASSFSETTEAFF
>TRBV29-1|.|.|TRBJ1-1
TGCAGCGCCACCGGTGGTGTTGGCACTGAAGCTTTCTTT
CSATGGVGTEAFF
>TRBV7-9|.|TRBD2|TRBJ2-7
TGTGCCAGCAGCCCGCGGACTAGCGGGATCGACGAGCAGTACTTC
CASSPRTSGIDEQYF
>TRBV6-5|.|TRBD1|TRBJ1-4
TGTGCCAGCACTATCGACAGGGCTGGAGAAAAACTGTTTTTT
CASTIDRAGEKLFF
>TRBV5-1|.|TRBD2|TRBJ2-7
TGCGCCAGCAGCTTGAACGGACTAGCGGGAGGGATCGACGAGCAGTACTTC
CASSLNGLAGGIDEQYF
>TRBV19|.|.|TRBJ2-7
TGTGCCAGTAGTATGGGCATGAGATATAAATCCTACGAGCAGTACTTC
CASSMGMRYKSYEQYF
>TRBV9|.|.|TRBJ2-1
TGTGCCAGCAGCGTAGACACAGGGCGCAATGAGCAGTTCTTC
CASSVDTGRNEQFF
>TRBV27|.|TRBD1|TRBJ1-2
TGTGCCAGCAGCCTGACAGGGGGCTATGGCTACACCTTC
CASSLTGGYGYTF
>TRBV5-1|.|TRBD1|TRBJ2-1
TGCGCCAGCAGCTCCGGGACAGCAGCTAGGGAGCAGTTCTTC
CASSSGTAAREQFF
>TRBV30|.|TRBD1|TRBJ2-1
TGTGCCTGGAGCTACACCGGACAGGGGGCGAATGAGCAGTTCTTC
CAWSYTGQGANEQFF
>TRBV30|.|TRBD1|TRBJ1-1
TGTGCCTGGGACAGGGGGAACACTGAAGCTTTCTTT
CAWDRGNTEAFF
>TRBV13|.|.|TRBJ2-7
TGTGCCAGCAGCGTCGTTGCCTACGAGCAGTACTTC
CASSVVAYEQYF
>TRBV19|.|.|TRBJ2-1
TGTGCCAGTAAGAGGCTCTCCTACAATGAGCAGTTCTTC
CASKRLSYNEQFF
>TRBV10-1|.|.|TRBJ2-2
TGCGCCAGCAGTGACAGGGATAACACCGGGGAGCTGTTTTTT
CASSDRDNTGELFF
>TRBV6-5|once|.|TRBJ1-2
TGTGCCAGCTCTGGAGGTCTCTATGGCTACACCTTC
CASSGGLYGYTF
>TRBV4-3|.|.|TRBJ2-3
TGCGCCAGCAGCCAAGTGGGACTTAGCACAGATACGCAGTATTTT
CASSQVGLSTDTQYF
>TRBV2|.|.|TRBJ1-4
TGTGCCAGCAGTGAGAGGTTTGCAACTAATGAAAAACTGTTTTTT
CASSERFATNEKLFF
>TRBV28|.|TRBD1|TRBJ1-5
TGTGCCAGCAGGCAACCGGGACAGGGACTTCAGCCCCAGCATTTT
CASRQPGQGLQPQHF
>TRBV9|.|TRBD2|TRBJ2-7
TGTGCCAGCAGCGTACGGGGGGGCTTTTACGAGCAGTACTTC
CASSVRGGFYEQYF
>TRBV6-2/TRBV6-3|.|TRBD2|TRBJ2-5
TGTGCCAGCAGTCCCCCCAGGAGCGGGACCCCCCAAGAGACCCAGTACTTC
CASSPPRSGTPQETQYF
>TRBV4-1|.|.|TRBJ1-1
TGCGCCAGCAGCCAAGGGGCAGGCAACACTGAAGCTTTCTTT
CASSQGAGNTEAFF
>TRBV6-2/TRBV6-3|.|TRBD1|TRBJ2-2
TGTGCCAGCAGTTACTCGACAGGGATGGGTTATACCGGGGAGCTGTTTTTT
CASSYSTGMGYTGELFF